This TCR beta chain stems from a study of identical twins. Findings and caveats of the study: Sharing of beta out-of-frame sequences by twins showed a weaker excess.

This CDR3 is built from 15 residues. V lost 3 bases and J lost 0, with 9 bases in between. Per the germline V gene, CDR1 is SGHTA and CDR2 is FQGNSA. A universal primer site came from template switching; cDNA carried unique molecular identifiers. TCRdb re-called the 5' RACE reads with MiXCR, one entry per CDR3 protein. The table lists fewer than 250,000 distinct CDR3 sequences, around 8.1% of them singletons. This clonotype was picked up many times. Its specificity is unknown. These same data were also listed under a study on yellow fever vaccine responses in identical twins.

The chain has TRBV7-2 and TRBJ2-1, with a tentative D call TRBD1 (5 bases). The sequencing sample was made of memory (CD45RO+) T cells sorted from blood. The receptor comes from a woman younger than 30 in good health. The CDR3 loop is CASSLRQSSYNEQFF. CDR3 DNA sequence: TGTGCCAGCAGCTTGAGACAGTCCTCCTACAATGAGCAGTTCTTC.